Below, 26 T cell receptor beta chains from the same sample are listed, as sequenced in a study of T-cell reconstitution after alpha-beta-depleted transplantation in children. Unique molecular identifiers were built into the TCRbeta library. In TCRdb, the PCR reads were re-called with MiXCR into one record per CDR3 protein. This table holds some 200,000 distinct CDR3 sequences, about 8.8% found once. The sequenced sample was PBMCs from the stem cell graft donor, obtained from the stem cell graft. The receptor set was obtained from a human donor who donated a stem cell graft to a child with SCID.

This clonotype was picked up many times. V is TRBV7-2 and J is TRBJ2-3, with a possible D match to TRBD2 (7 bases). This CDR3 region has 14 residues. Germline values: CDR1 SGHTA, CDR2 FQGNSA. The germline V and J ends were trimmed by 8 bases and 0 bases, with 12 bases remaining between them. For the CDR3, the DNA is TGTGCCAGCGTTCGGGGGGCAAGCACAGATACGCAGTATTTT. Protein product: CASVRGASTDTQYF. The full variable domain, in which reference TRBV7-2 and TRBJ2-3 provide the parts outside the CDR3, is GAGVSQSPSNKVTEKGKDVELRCDPISGHTALYWYRQSLGQGLEFLIYFQGNSAPDKSGLPSDRFSAERTGGSVSTLTIQRTQQEDSAVYLCASVRGASTDTQYFGPGTRLTVL.

This clonotype has a count of ten or more. The rearrangement uses TRBV5-6 and TRBJ2-3, with a possible D match to TRBD2 (5 bases). The germline V and J ends were trimmed by 7 bases and 4 bases, with 13 bases remaining between them. Germline V gives CDR1 SGHDT, CDR2 YYEEEE. The CDR3 consists of 13 residues. CDR3 sequence (DNA): TGTGCCAGCCGACGGGGAAACGCAGATACGCAGTATTTT. This encodes CASRRGNADTQYF.

This clonotype has ten or more counts. The chain carries TRBV11-3 and TRBJ2-4, with D perhaps TRBD1 (5 bases). The CDR3 covers 15 residues. The V and J ends lost 5 bases and 2 bases respectively, with 13 bases between them. Germline CDR1 SGHNT, CDR2 YENEEA. The CDR3 coding sequence is TGTGCCAGCAGCCCCGGCCAGGGTACCAAAAACATTCAGTACTTC. Translation: CASSPGQGTKNIQYF.

The table lists this clonotype with many counts. The chain is built from TRBV7-6 and TRBJ2-2; either TRBD1 or TRBD2 may supply D (5 bases each). The CDR3 covers 14 residues. With 5 bases removed from V and 6 bases from J, the gap between germline ends came to 13 bases. The V gene's germline CDR1 is SGHVS and CDR2 FNYEAQ. This CDR3 reads CASSPGPRSGELFF. The CDR3 DNA follows: TGTGCCAGCAGCCCGGGACCCCGGTCCGGGGAGCTGTTTTTT.

This clonotype occurred many times. CDR3 in amino acids: CASSQEGLARPDTQYF. The CDR3 DNA is TGCGCCAGCAGCCAAGAGGGCCTAGCACGCCCAGATACGCAGTATTTT. The chain couples TRBV4-1 to TRBJ2-3; TRBD2 is a possible D gene (5 bases). CDR1 is MGHRA, CDR2 YSYEKL, per germline. V shed 0 bases and J shed 4 bases, with 14 bases lying between them. CDR3 size: 16 residues.

This clonotype showed up many times. The chain joins TRBV6-5 to TRBJ1-5; D is uncertain. Trimming removed 5 bases from V and 3 bases from J, with 5 bases in between. The CDR3 loop spans 12 amino acids. In germline, CDR1 is MNHEY, CDR2 SVGAGI. CDR3 sequence: CASSRPNQPQHF. CDR3 DNA sequence: TGTGCCAGCAGTCGACCCAATCAGCCCCAGCATTTT.

This clonotype was detected ten times or more. The CDR3 sequence: CASSQDEQGYEQYF. CDR3 DNA: TGCGCCAGCAGCCAAGATGAACAGGGCTACGAGCAGTACTTC. J is TRBJ2-7 and V is TRBV4-1; weak D call: TRBD1 (6 bases). V was cut by 0 bases and J by 3 bases, with 9 bases left in between. Germline CDR1 reads MGHRA; CDR2 reads YSYEKL. The CDR3 extends over 14 amino acids.

This clonotype was recorded at least ten times. The CDR3 spells CSVGRVNSYEQYF. The CDR3 coding sequence is TGCAGCGTTGGGAGGGTGAACAGTTACGAGCAGTACTTC. The rearrangement links TRBV29-1 to TRBJ2-7; a possible D gene is TRBD2 (6 bases). Trimming removed 4 bases from V and 4 bases from J, with 14 bases in between. Per germline, CDR1 SQVTM and CDR2 ANQGSEA. This CDR3 region has 13 residues.

This clonotype was seen at least ten times. This chain connects TRBV20-1 to TRBJ2-1; no reliable D call. V was cut by 5 bases and J by 9 bases, with 17 bases left in between. The CDR3 extends over 13 amino acids. CDR1 is DFQATT and CDR2 is SNEGSKA in the germline V gene (reference sequence). This CDR3 is CSAPAIQVGEQFF. For the CDR3, the DNA is TGCAGTGCTCCCGCCATCCAGGTTGGTGAGCAGTTCTTC.

This clonotype was seen many times. The chain couples TRBV7-2 to TRBJ1-5; D is possibly TRBD1 (5 bases). The CDR3 runs 15 residues. Trimming shortened V by 5 bases and J by 5 bases, and 16 bases separated the two germline ends. The germline V gene encodes CDR1 SGHTA and CDR2 FQGNSA. CDR3 DNA: TGTGCCAGCAGCCTGAGGCGGGGGACGGATCAGCCCCAGCATTTT. Protein product: CASSLRRGTDQPQHF.

In its sample, this clonotype was seen many times. V usage is TRBV5-1 and J usage is TRBJ2-7; D perhaps matches TRBD1 (5 bases). V was clipped by 0 bases and J by 4 bases, with 11 bases between them. Germline V lookup: CDR1 SGHRS, CDR2 YFSETQ. This CDR3 contains 14 residues. CDR3 nucleotides: TGCGCCAGCAGCTTGGGACAGACAATGTACGAGCAGTACTTC. Its protein product is CASSLGQTMYEQYF.

This clonotype was seen ten or more times. The J gene is TRBJ1-4, the V gene TRBV12-3 or TRBV12-4, with D unresolved. CDR3 length: 11 amino acids. The V end lost 3 bases, the J end lost 7 bases, and 3 bases lay between the germline ends. The CDR3 DNA reads as TGTGCCAGCAGTTTTGGTGAAAAACTGTTTTTT. Protein sequence: CASSFGEKLFF.

This clonotype has at least ten counts. This rearrangement joins TRBV29-1 to TRBJ2-7, with D perhaps TRBD2 (6 bases). Trimming left V 4 bases short and J 5 bases short, with 15 bases between. This CDR3 contains 13 residues. Germline assignment: CDR1 SQVTM and CDR2 ANQGSEA. Here the CDR3 reads CSVGGVGFHEQYF. CDR3 nucleotides: TGCAGCGTTGGGGGGGTAGGGTTCCACGAGCAGTACTTC.

In its sample, this clonotype was seen many times. The J gene is TRBJ1-1, the V gene TRBV6-5, with 9 bases identical to TRBD1. Germline lookup yields CDR1 MNHEY and CDR2 SVGAGI. There are 16 residues in the CDR3. With 6 bases clipped from V and 4 bases from J, the junction kept 12 bases outside the gene matches. The CDR3 protein is CASSLDRGKGVTEAFF. The CDR3 DNA reads as TGTGCCAGCAGCCTCGACAGGGGGAAGGGGGTCACTGAAGCTTTCTTT.

This clonotype came up many times. The chain has TRBV4-1 and TRBJ1-6; no reliable D call. CDR3 size: 14 residues. V lost 4 bases and J lost 10, with 14 bases in between. Germline V gene lookup returns CDR1 MGHRA and CDR2 YSYEKL. CDR3 sequence reads: CASSLRGGGSPLHF. CDR3 DNA sequence: TGCGCCAGCAGCCTCCGGGGAGGCGGCTCACCCCTCCACTTT.

The chain is built from TRBV7-2 and TRBJ2-7; 10 bases fit TRBD1. J lost 2 bases, V lost 5 bases, and 6 bases had no gene match. This CDR3 has 15 amino acids. Germline CDR1 and CDR2: SGHTA and FQGNSA. Here the CDR3 reads CASSRTGTGAYEQYF. DNA of the CDR3: TGTGCCAGCAGCCGAACCGGGACAGGGGCCTACGAGCAGTACTTC.

J is TRBJ1-1 and V is TRBV29-1; D call uncertain. Trimming left V 3 bases short and J 5 bases short, with 7 bases between. The length of the CDR3 is 11 residues. The germline CDR1 and CDR2 sequences are SQVTM and ANQGSEA. The DNA of the CDR3 is TGCAGCGTTGAGGGTTTTACTGAAGCTTTCTTT. As protein: CSVEGFTEAFF. Looking up the rest from reference TRBV29-1 and TRBJ1-1 gives the full variable domain: SAVISQKPSRDICQRGTSLTIQCQVDSQVTMMFWYRQQPGQSLTLIATANQGSEATYESGFVIDKFPISRPNLTFSTLTVSNMSPEDSSIYLCSVEGFTEAFFGQGTRLTVV.

This clonotype was found many times. This chain joins TRBV5-1 and TRBJ2-7; possibly TRBD1 for D (5 bases). The CDR3 extends over 16 amino acids. Trimming took off 4 bases at V and 2 bases at J, with 19 bases between the two ends. Germline CDR1 SGHRS, CDR2 YFSETQ. The CDR3 protein is CASSAGPGKSTYEQYF. The CDR3 nucleotides are TGCGCCAGCAGCGCAGGCCCAGGGAAATCGACCTACGAGCAGTACTTC.

This clonotype showed up many times. The chain links TRBV20-1 to TRBJ2-7; D is possibly TRBD1 (6 bases). The germline V gene has CDR1 DFQATT and CDR2 SNEGSKA (reference sequence). Trimming removed 0 bases at V and 4 bases at J, with 19 bases between. The CDR3 sequence is 16 residues long. CDR3 amino acids: CSARDQMSADSYEQYF. CDR3 nucleotides: TGCAGTGCTAGAGATCAGATGTCCGCGGACAGTTACGAGCAGTACTTC.

This clonotype was observed at least ten times. The J gene is TRBJ2-2, the V gene TRBV5-1; the D is unclear. Between the trimmed V and J ends, which lost 0 bases and 2 bases, there was a span of 17 bases. The length of the CDR3 is 18 residues. CDR1 SGHRS and CDR2 YFSETQ come from the germline V gene. CDR3 in DNA: TGCGCCAGCAGCTTGGCGTGGCAGGAAAGGCTCAACACCGGGGAGCTGTTTTTT. Protein product: CASSLAWQERLNTGELFF.

This clonotype was detected only a few times. The gene calls are TRBV12-3 or TRBV12-4 and TRBJ1-1, with TRBD1 as a possible D gene (6 bases). Trimming stripped 5 bases from V and 7 bases from J, with 23 bases between. There are 16 residues in the CDR3. The CDR3, as DNA: TGTGCCAGCAGTCCCCTAGGGGGGGGGGTTTGGAGTGAAGCTTTCTTT. Translated: CASSPLGGGVWSEAFF.

This clonotype was seen repeatedly, ten times or more. The chain recombines TRBV20-1 with TRBJ1-1; D may be TRBD1 (5 bases). This CDR3 is built from 15 residues. Germline CDR1 is DFQATT and CDR2 is SNEGSKA (reference sequence). V was clipped by 0 bases and J by 7 bases, with 18 bases between them. CDR3 sequence reads: CSARDRGGSVGEAFF. The DNA for the CDR3 is TGCAGTGCTAGAGATCGTGGGGGGAGTGTTGGTGAAGCTTTCTTT.

This clonotype was counted many times. This chain joins TRBV7-2 and TRBJ2-7, with a possible D match to TRBD2 (5 bases). The ends were cut back, 6 bases at V and 4 bases at J, with 13 bases in the middle. CDR1 is SGHTA, CDR2 FQGNSA, per germline. The CDR3 contains 13 residues. The CDR3 protein is CASSPGLFYEQYF. CDR3 coding DNA: TGTGCCAGCAGTCCCGGACTTTTTTACGAGCAGTACTTC.

This clonotype has at least ten counts. The J gene is TRBJ1-5, the V gene TRBV10-3; 12 bases fit TRBD1. Germline CDR1 ENHRY, CDR2 SYGVKD. After removal of 3 bases from V and 7 bases from J, the junction contained 10 bases not matched to a gene. The CDR3 length is 17 residues. The CDR3 nucleotides read TGTGCCATCAGTGATGGGACAGGGGGCGCGGAGAGGCAGCCCCAGCATTTT. Amino acids: CAISDGTGGAERQPQHF.

For this clonotype: Sequence at one end of the junction differs from germline and may be a read error. The gene calls are TRBV6-1 and TRBJ2-6; possible D gene TRBD1, 5 bases. The CDR3 is 16 residues long. Germline assignment: CDR1 MNHNS and CDR2 SASEGT. The CDR3 coding sequence is TGTGCCAGCGAAGTACAAAAATACTCTGGGGCCAACATCCTGACTTTC. Its translation is CASEVQKYSGANILTF.

This clonotype occurred many times. This chain joins TRBV29-1 and TRBJ1-3, with TRBD1 as a possible D gene (6 bases). CDR1 is SQVTM and CDR2 is ANQGSEA in the germline V gene. The CDR3 loop spans 15 amino acids. V was cut by 4 bases and J by 0 bases, with 13 bases left in between. CDR3 in DNA: TGCAGCGTTGCTGAGGGGACACTCTCTGGAAACACCATATATTTT. Residues: CSVAEGTLSGNTIYF.